This T cell receptor (beta chain) was captured in a study of shared clonotypes between healthy human individuals. General study points: Sample collection involved blood only; tissue repertoires are likely different. Against clonotypes common to all four donors, non-shared ones had lower generation probabilities.

Details on this clone: Its antigen is as yet unknown.

The length of the CDR3 is 13 residues. CDR1 SGHAT and CDR2 FQNNGV come from the germline V gene. V was shortened by 1 base and J by 6 bases, with 10 bases between the two germline ends. Methods used by the authors: Junction-only sequences without quality scores came from ImmunoSEQ, so filtering differed. The protocol was immunoSEQ multiplex PCR, while the TCRdb copy is restricted to in-frame clones and leaves out a portion. V, J and clone size derive from that table, while D and trimming were established from the DNA sequence. This table has around 1.9 million clones, 93% appearing once. Positive CCR7 selection of CD45RO-negative cells yielded the naive CD8 cells, and terminally differentiated effector memory CD45RA+ cells were excluded.

The TCR originated in a young man in good health. Some clones in this sample may be carry-over from other donors' samples. Sequencing input: naive CD8+ T cells from PBMCs. The V call is TRBV11-2, the J call TRBJ2-7, with D possibly being TRBD2 (6 bases). This CDR3 reads CASSLARGLEQYF. CDR3 sequence (DNA): TGTGCCAGCAGCTTAGCAAGGGGACTCGAGCAGTACTTC.